This record looks at one TCR beta chain sequence and its context. Its antigen is not yet known. Per-base quality was not reported, and no clone a single base away is much larger than it. These data originate in a study of blood T cell repertoires in COVID-19 (dated by TCRdb to 2018 to 2020). For context, the study as a whole: Samples covering the acute and convalescent phases of COVID-19 were provided by collaborators in the United States, Italy and Spain. The prospective study material was composed of cDNA or gDNA derived from T cells, B-cell-depleted T cells, or PBMCs. Deeply sampled blood TCRbeta repertoires from subjects exposed to, actively infected with, or recovered from COVID-19 were included in the dataset. The repertoires were made available in a free public database intended to serve as a resource for research on the immune response to SARS-CoV-2. The samples were drawn from two sources: the first 160 participants of the ongoing ImmuneRACE study, and 950 to 1,500 subjects contributed by 6 global collaborators. Nearly every sample came with metadata listing a de-identified subject ID, COVID-19 status, age in years and sex. HLA class I and class II types, where available, came from metadata supplied by the sample provider rather than from assay-based typing. Here is what the overall study found, with its caveats: The amount of clinical and demographic metadata varied by source and participant and was provided uncurated.

Another Seattle source contributed samples from volunteer blood donors who had recovered from COVID-19. Each collaborating institution followed its own protocols to collect whole blood in K2EDTA tubes. For TCRbeta analysis, collaborators shipped samples as frozen whole blood, isolated PBMCs, or DNA extracted from either of those sample types. TCRbeta CDR3 regions were amplified from genomic DNA by means of the immunoSEQ Assay, a bias-controlled multiplex PCR. In the authors' own workflow: The number of nucleated cells in each sample was estimated from the amplification of reference gene primers within the assay. To quantify the absolute abundance of each unique TCRbeta CDR3 rearrangement, sequence reads were collapsed and filtered. For each sample, productive Simpson clonality was calculated as the square root of Simpson's diversity index across productive rearrangements. Sourced from immuneACCESS, this table was stored by TCRdb with only in-frame sequences that have V and J called. A share of the clones is absent; for the studies checked, an unresolved V gene accounts for under half, and the remainder has no known explanation. Clone size and the V and J calls come from that table; the DNA yielded D and trimming. The sample yields over 200,000 clones; approximately 86% were counted once. The ten largest account for about 9.8% of the sample.

The CDR1 and CDR2 encoded by the germline V gene (reference sequence) are MNHNY and SVGAGI. V has 2 bases trimmed and J has 3 bases trimmed; junction bases matching no gene number 6. The CDR3 has 15 amino acids, counting the end cysteine and phenylalanine. CDR3 DNA is the only sequence kept; it has 45 bases, read in frame from the first base. This TCR was recovered from a man in his forties who had recovered from COVID-19. In this chain, TRBV6-6 is recombined with TRBJ2-7; 8 middle bases align to TRBD1. The sequenced sample consisted of peripheral blood. The CDR3 reads CASSYLGQALYEQYF. The bases are TGTGCCAGCAGTTACCTGGGACAGGCTCTCTACGAGCAGTACTTC.